One sample yielded the 14 T cell receptor beta chains listed below, sequenced in a study of blood T cell repertoires in COVID-19. Here immunoSEQ multiplex PCR was the method, and the copy in TCRdb shows in-frame clones only, minus some. The data hold more than 100,000 clones, with about 87% observed a single time. Sequenced material: peripheral blood. The receptors were sampled from an older woman with acute or convalescent COVID-19.

The V gene is TRBV28, the J gene TRBJ1-5; 7 bases agree with TRBD1. The V gene's germline CDR1 is MDHEN and CDR2 SYDVKM. V shed 8 bases, J shed 7 bases, and the junction held 11 bases outside the gene matches. This CDR3 contains 14 residues. CDR3 bases: TGTGCCAGCGAAACACAGGGGCCGTCACAGCCCCAGCATTTT. Protein sequence: CASETQGPSQPQHF.

V is TRBV6-5 and J is TRBJ1-1, with TRBD1 identical over 7 bases. The CDR3 has 14 amino acids. The trim removed 6 bases at V and 0 bases at J, leaving 4 bases unmatched. Germline CDR1 and CDR2: MNHEY and SVGAGI. CDR3 sequence reads: CASSLGTVNTEAFF. The CDR3 DNA reads TGTGCCAGCAGCCTCGGGACAGTGAACACTGAAGCTTTCTTT.

The count of this clone is one. The chain uses TRBV30 and TRBJ1-5, with D unclear. Germline V CDR1 and CDR2: GTSNPN, SVGIG (reference sequence). The CDR3 extends over 11 amino acids. Trimming cost V 5 bases and J 10 bases, with 12 bases left between them. Here the CDR3 reads CAWGSGGPQHF. CDR3 coding DNA: TGTGCCTGGGGTTCAGGTGGACCCCAGCATTTT.

A single count supports this clone. V is TRBV6-5 and J is TRBJ1-2; TRBD1 matches 10 bases. Germline V lookup: CDR1 MNHEY, CDR2 SVGAGI. V was pared by 2 bases and J by 6 bases, with 9 bases of the junction left unmatched. The CDR3 length is 16 residues. For the CDR3, the DNA is TGTGCCAGCAGTTACGCGGGACAGGGGAAGGAGGATGGCTACACCTTC. Amino acids: CASSYAGQGKEDGYTF.

The rearrangement joins TRBV5-1 to TRBJ2-1, with 8 bases fitting TRBD1. This CDR3 has 13 amino acids. The germline V gene has CDR1 SGHRS and CDR2 YFSETQ. The trim removed 5 bases at V and 7 bases at J, leaving 5 bases unmatched. CDR3 in DNA: TGCGCCAGCAGTCCGGGACAGGAAAATGAGCAGTTCTTC. Translating it yields CASSPGQENEQFF. Based on the CDR3 plus reference TRBV5-1 and TRBJ2-1, the full variable domain is KAGVTQTPRYLIKTRGQQVTLSCSPISGHRSVSWYQQTPGQGLQFLFEYFSETQRNKGNFPGRFSGRQFSNSRSEMNVSTLELGDSALYLCASSPGQENEQFFGPGTRLTVL.

The table lists this clone with a count of one. The V and J genes are TRBV11-2 and TRBJ2-7; TRBD2 might be the D (6 bases). Germline V gene data show CDR1 as SGHAT and CDR2 as FQNNGV. This CDR3 has 15 amino acids. V lost 0 bases to trimming and J lost 2 bases, with 11 bases between them. The CDR3 DNA reads as TGTGCCAGCAGCTTAGATGGGACGGGGGCCTACGAGCAGTACTTC. Residues: CASSLDGTGAYEQYF.

The V and J genes are TRBV28 and TRBJ1-2; 9 nucleotides align to TRBD1. V gave up 5 bases and J gave up 9 bases; unmatched junction bases: 13. Germline V gene data show CDR1 as MDHEN and CDR2 as SYDVKM. The CDR3 extends over 15 amino acids. CDR3 region: CASSPGTGSSKRYTF. As DNA, the CDR3 is TGTGCCAGCAGTCCTGGGACAGGGAGTAGTAAGCGCTACACCTTC.

The chain carries TRBV29-1 and TRBJ2-5; 11 bases are shared with TRBD2. The junction had 13 bases not matched to a gene; V was cut back by 3 bases and J by 7 bases. CDR1 and CDR2 from the germline V gene are SQVTM and ANQGSEA. This CDR3 contains 16 residues. Here the CDR3 DNA reads TGCAGCGTTGATGCTGTACTAGCGGGGGTACTTGCGACCCAGTACTTC. As protein: CSVDAVLAGVLATQYF.

This sequence joins TRBV6-6 and TRBJ1-2, with 7 bases identical to TRBD1. The CDR3 sequence is 14 residues long. Germline V gene data show CDR1 as MNHNY and CDR2 as SVGAGI (reference sequence). Trimming at V came to 4 bases and at J to 5 bases, leaving 7 bases not matched to a gene. The DNA of the CDR3 is TGTGCCAGCAGTTTCGGACAGGTACCATATGGCTACACCTTC. It translates to CASSFGQVPYGYTF.

The chain couples TRBV2 to TRBJ2-4; D is ambiguous. Trimming took 6 bases from V and 6 from J, leaving 6 bases between them. The CDR3 contains 11 residues. Germline V gene lookup returns CDR1 SNHLY and CDR2 FYNNEI. The CDR3 DNA is TGTGCCAGCAGCACGGGAAACATTCAGTACTTC. Translating gives CASSTGNIQYF.

The gene calls are TRBV15 and TRBJ2-1; TRBD2 aligns across 11 bases. The CDR3 is 16 amino acids. Germline CDR1 is LNHNV and CDR2 is YYDKDF (reference sequence). After removal of 2 bases from V and 4 bases from J, the junction contained 4 bases not matched to a gene. As DNA, the CDR3 is TGTGCCACCAGCAGACCCGGGACTAGCGGTTACAATGAGCAGTTCTTC. This codes for CATSRPGTSGYNEQFF.

The rearrangement joins TRBV6-1 to TRBJ2-3; 8 bases fit TRBD1. Trimming removed 1 base from V and 6 bases from J; junction bases left unmatched: 9. This CDR3 is built from 16 residues. Germline V gives CDR1 MNHNS, CDR2 SASEGT. CDR3 in amino acids: CASSEVPGQVSDTQYF. The CDR3 DNA sequence: TGTGCCAGCAGTGAAGTTCCGGGACAGGTTTCCGATACGCAGTATTTT.

The J gene is TRBJ1-2, the V gene TRBV5-8, with a weak D call TRBD1 (6 bases). Germline V gene lookup returns CDR1 SGHTS and CDR2 YDEGEE. The CDR3 sequence is 14 residues long. Trimming cost V 2 bases and J 1 base, with 9 bases left between them. The CDR3 DNA sequence: TGTGCCAGCAGCTTCCGGGACAATAACTATGGCTACACCTTC. This gives the protein CASSFRDNNYGYTF.

This chain joins TRBV27 and TRBJ1-5; 8 bases match TRBD1. The CDR3 spans 14 residues. Germline CDR1 reads MNHEY; CDR2 reads SMNVEV (reference sequence). The J segment lost 6 bases and the V segment lost 3 bases, leaving 4 bases of the junction unmatched. CDR3 loop: CASSFGQGSQPQHF. CDR3 in DNA: TGTGCCAGCAGTTTCGGACAGGGCAGTCAGCCCCAGCATTTT.